This T cell receptor beta chain is drawn from a study of T cells in severe cutaneous drug reactions. Carbamazepine had induced Stevens-Johnson syndrome or toxic epidermal necrolysis in the sequenced donors. The iRepertoire multiplex PCR system with TCR subtype-specific primers built both bulk and single-cell libraries. TCRdb re-called the multiplex PCR reads and catalogs CDR3 proteins one per entry, DNA excluded. The specimen's table records over 20,000 distinct CDR3 sequences. Germline V gives CDR1 LNHDA, CDR2 SQIVND (reference sequence). The CDR3 consists of 14 residues. The origin of this receptor is a human donor with toxic epidermal necrolysis, a severe cutaneous drug reaction. The rearrangement joins TRBV19 to TRBJ2-1; as DNA is missing, the TRBD2 call by TCRdb cannot be tested. The sample consisted of PBMCs. This CDR3 reads CASTTSGSYNEQFF.